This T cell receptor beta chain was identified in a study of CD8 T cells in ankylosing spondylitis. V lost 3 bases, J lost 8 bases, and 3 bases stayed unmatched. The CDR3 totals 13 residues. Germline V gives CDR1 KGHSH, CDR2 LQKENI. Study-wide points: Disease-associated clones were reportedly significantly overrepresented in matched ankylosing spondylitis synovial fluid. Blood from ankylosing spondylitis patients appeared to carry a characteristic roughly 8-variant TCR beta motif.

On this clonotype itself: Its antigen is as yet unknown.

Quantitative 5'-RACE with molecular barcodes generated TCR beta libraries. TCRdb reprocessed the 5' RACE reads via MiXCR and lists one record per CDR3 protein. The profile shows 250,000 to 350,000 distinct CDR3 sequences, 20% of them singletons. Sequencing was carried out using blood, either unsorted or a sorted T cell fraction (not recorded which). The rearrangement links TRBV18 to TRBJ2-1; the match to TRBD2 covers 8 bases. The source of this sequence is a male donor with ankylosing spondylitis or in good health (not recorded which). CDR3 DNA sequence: TGTGCCAGCTCACCCACGGGAGGGGATGAGCAGTTCTTC. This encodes CASSPTGGDEQFF.